The clone carrying this T cell receptor beta chain appeared a few times. Antigen unknown. The authors reverse transcribed all of the isolated RNA, so sequencing captured expressed TCRB transcripts. About 3.7 million reads on average were seen across naive, central memory and regulatory T cell samples. The table came from immunoSEQ multiplex PCR; TCRdb's copy has only in-frame clones and leaves some out. This table holds around 430,000 clones, 25% to 35% found once. In total, each donor contributed a single heparinised blood draw that averaged around 110 mL. V gave up 2 bases and J gave up 0 bases; unmatched junction bases: 4. This CDR3 has 17 amino acids. Germline CDR1 and CDR2: KGHSH and LQKENI. This sample was included in a study of beta chain features in type 1 diabetes. Broader study findings: Healthy donors had naive, central memory and Treg TCRB repertoires that appeared less similar than those seen among patients. Across all four CD4+ subsets, people with type 1 diabetes showed modestly shorter TCRB CDR3s.

The clonotype comes from a man between 18 and 29 years old in good health. The chain uses TRBV18 and TRBJ2-2; 9 nucleotides agree with TRBD1. The material sequenced was naive CD4+ T cells from blood. The CDR3 nucleotides read TGTGCCAGCTCACCAAGGACAGGGGCCTCGAACACCGGGGAGCTGTTTTTT. Encoded protein: CASSPRTGASNTGELFF.